Sequencing of this TCR beta chain was carried out in a study of long-term antiretroviral therapy in people with HIV. Study context: There is a gap of about a decade between the earliest samples and the later 2015 immediate-ART recommendation. Study conclusions and caveats: All blood samples came from the years 2004 to 2017, possibly under older ART regimens. Clones with expansion before ART led the repertoire at all time points.

On this clone itself: Its antigen is currently unknown.

Samples were assayed with immunoSEQ v3.0 at survey level. Measured with immunoSEQ multiplex PCR; TCRdb has only the in-frame clones, and not every one. The table has 15,000 or so clones, roughly 86% seen once; the top ten hold roughly 12%. This TCR derives from a man aged 40-50 years with HIV. Sequencing used unsorted PBMCs, obtained 6.2 years after starting antiretroviral therapy.

The CDR3, as DNA: TGCAGCGTTGAAAGGACAGGGAACTACGAGCAGTACTTC. Amino acids: CSVERTGNYEQYF. This chain joins TRBV29-1 and TRBJ2-7; 8 bases are shared with TRBD1. Germline-derived CDR1 and CDR2 are SQVTM and ANQGSEA. V lost 2 bases to trimming and J lost 3 bases; unmatched junction nucleotides: 3. This CDR3 region has 13 residues.